This TCR beta chain was retrieved from a study of blood T cell repertoires in COVID-19 (dated by TCRdb to the early 2020s). Regarding the study in general: Samples covering the acute and convalescent phases of COVID-19 were provided by collaborators in the United States, Italy and Spain. The prospective study material was composed of cDNA or gDNA derived from T cells, B-cell-depleted T cells, or PBMCs. The dataset comprised deeply sampled blood TCRbeta repertoires from subjects exposed to, actively infected with, or recovered from COVID-19. The repertoires were released in a freely available public database intended as a resource for research on the immune response to SARS-CoV-2. The samples were drawn from the first 160 participants of the ongoing ImmuneRACE study and from over 950 subjects provided by 6 global collaborators. A de-identified subject ID, COVID-19 status, age in years and sex were almost always included in the sample metadata. HLA class I and class II types, where available, came from metadata supplied by the sample provider rather than from assay-based typing.

Inclusive of the bounding cysteine and phenylalanine, the CDR3 is 14 residues long. The CDR3 DNA has 42 bases and is translated from base 1. Trimming costs V 7 bases and J 6 bases, and their ends lie 16 bases apart. CDR1 and CDR2, looked up from the germline V gene (reference sequence), are SGHKS and YYEKEE. A note on this clone: No antigen is known for it. No quality values exist for individual bases; no much larger clone is one base distant.

The immunoSEQ Assay, a bias-controlled multiplex PCR, was used to amplify TCRbeta CDR3 regions from genomic DNA. Processing in the source paper ran as follows. The number of nucleated cells in each sample was estimated by amplification of reference gene primers within the assay. To quantify the absolute abundance of each unique TCRbeta CDR3 rearrangement, sequence reads were collapsed and filtered. For each sample, productive Simpson clonality was calculated as the square root of Simpson's diversity index across productive rearrangements. TCRdb took over this immuneACCESS table, retaining in-frame rearrangements with V and J assigned. Such tables are incomplete; in checked studies, under half of the missing clones stem from an unresolved V gene, and the remainder is unexplained. V and J calls and clone size are as listed in that table; D and trimming were resolved from the DNA. In all, the sample holds fewer than 200,000 clones, and nearly 90% of those were seen once. 1.5% to 2% of the sample goes to the ten largest clones.

A second Seattle source provided samples from volunteer blood donors who had recovered from COVID-19. Collaborating institutions collected whole blood in K2EDTA tubes following their own protocols. Collaborator samples were shipped for TCRbeta analysis as frozen whole blood, isolated PBMCs, or DNA extracted from either sample type. General conclusions and limits of the study: How much clinical and demographic metadata was included differed by source and by participant, and the metadata was provided uncurated.

The clonotype originates from a man aged 18 to 35 who had recovered from COVID-19. The V and J genes are TRBV5-5 and TRBJ2-2; there is no confident call for the D gene. Input material: peripheral blood. The CDR3 in this case is CASGPTSGSGELFF. The DNA sequence is as follows: TGTGCCAGCGGGCCAACCTCCGGATCCGGGGAGCTGTTTTTT.